What follows is one T cell receptor beta chain and its context. The record originates from a study of blood T cell repertoires in COVID-19. Original data processing: Counts of nucleated cells, estimated from reference gene primer amplification, were obtained. The assay was immunoSEQ multiplex PCR, and TCRdb's table has in-frame clones only and misses some. D and trimming were read from the DNA, whereas the V and J calls and clone size are those reported in that table. The sample lists fewer than 200,000 clones; roughly 82% were seen once. The CDR3 has 17 residues. Study members were between about 18 and 100 years old and lived in some 26 US regions. Participant-given clinical history determined each cohort assignment.

V is TRBV1 and J is TRBJ2-2; whether TRBD2, the table's D call, matches the DNA was not checked. TRBV1 is reported as a pseudogene. The sequenced sample was PBMCs or T cells enriched from blood (not recorded which). This clonotype originated in a woman in her sixties with acute COVID-19. CDR3 sequence (DNA): TGCACCAGCAGAAATGGAGGACTAGCGGGAGAGGCCGGGGAGCTGTTTTTT. Translation gives CTSRNGGLAGEAGELFF.